A single sample gave rise to the 5 T cell receptor beta chains below, sequenced in a study of T cells in Graves' hyperthyroidism and ophthalmopathy. There were TCR beta CDR3 regions amplified from RNA transcripts. HTBI primers drove first-round RT-PCR of the TCR CDR3. TCRdb analysed the multiplex PCR reads with MiXCR anew, one entry per CDR3 protein. The table has nearly 750,000 distinct CDR3 sequences, under 45% seen once; the top ten hold around a third. Sample: blood. All receptors derive from a woman between 35 and 50 years old with Graves' hyperthyroidism.

V is TRBV10-3 and J is TRBJ2-7; TRBD1 matches at 7 bases. In germline, CDR1 is ENHRY, CDR2 SYGVKD. The CDR3 sequence is 15 residues long. The V and J ends lost 4 bases and 1 base, in that order; junction bases with no gene match: 7. The CDR3 here is CAISGPGQLSYEQYF. The DNA of the CDR3 is TGTGCCATCAGTGGACCGGGACAGTTGTCCTACGAGCAGTACTTC.

This clonotype was recorded many times. The CDR3 region is CASSLFNGDYEQYF. DNA of the CDR3: TGCGCCAGCAGCTTGTTCAACGGGGACTACGAGCAGTACTTC. The chain joins TRBV5-1 to TRBJ2-7; maybe TRBD2 (5 bases). V gave up 1 base and J gave up 3 bases, with 11 bases separating them. This CDR3 contains 14 residues. CDR1 and CDR2 (germline): SGHRS, YFSETQ.

The chain couples TRBV5-8 to TRBJ1-5, with 9 positions matching TRBD1. The V gene end was trimmed by 0 bases and the J gene end by 5 bases; junction bases not matched to a gene: 3. CDR1 is SGHTS and CDR2 is YDEGEE in the germline V gene. The CDR3 length is 15 residues. Here the CDR3 DNA reads TGTGCCAGCAGCTTGGGGGACAGGGATGATCAGCCCCAGCATTTT. As protein: CASSLGDRDDQPQHF.

Details on this clonotype: Possible read error: a much larger clone is one base away. V usage is TRBV7-2 and J usage is TRBJ1-4; D remains unclear. The CDR3 has 16 residues. Germline CDR1 is SGHTA and CDR2 is FQGNSA. The CDR3 protein is CASSLAHAALREKLYF. In DNA, the CDR3 is TGTGCCAGCAGCTTAGCTCACGCCGCATTGCGGGAAAAACTGTATTTT.

This clonotype was recorded at least ten times. The CDR3 nucleotides are TGTGCCATCAGTGGGGACAGAACTGAAGCTTTCTTT. This gives the protein CAISGDRTEAFF. V and J are TRBV10-3 and TRBJ1-1; 7 bases align to TRBD1. CDR3 size: 12 residues. In germline, CDR1 is ENHRY, CDR2 SYGVKD. V gave up 4 bases and J gave up 5 bases; unmatched junction bases: 1.